This entry describes one T cell receptor (beta chain). This sample is part of a study of control samples from healthy donors and cancer patients. The V gene end was trimmed by 7 bases and the J gene end by 5 bases; junction bases not matched to a gene: 1. CDR3 length: 13 residues. Germline CDR1 MRHNA, CDR2 SNTAGT. This table comes from immunoSEQ multiplex PCR, and its TCRdb copy is limited to in-frame clones, with some not included. The table records 96,000 or so clones, 90% to 95% of them present only once. The sequencing input was blood. This receptor was identified in a man between 18 and 35 years old in good health. The chain recombines TRBV6-4 with TRBJ1-6; 8 nucleotides match TRBD1. CDR3 in amino acids: CASKQGDNSPLHF. The DNA of the CDR3 is TGTGCCAGCAAACAGGGGGATAATTCACCCCTCCACTTT.